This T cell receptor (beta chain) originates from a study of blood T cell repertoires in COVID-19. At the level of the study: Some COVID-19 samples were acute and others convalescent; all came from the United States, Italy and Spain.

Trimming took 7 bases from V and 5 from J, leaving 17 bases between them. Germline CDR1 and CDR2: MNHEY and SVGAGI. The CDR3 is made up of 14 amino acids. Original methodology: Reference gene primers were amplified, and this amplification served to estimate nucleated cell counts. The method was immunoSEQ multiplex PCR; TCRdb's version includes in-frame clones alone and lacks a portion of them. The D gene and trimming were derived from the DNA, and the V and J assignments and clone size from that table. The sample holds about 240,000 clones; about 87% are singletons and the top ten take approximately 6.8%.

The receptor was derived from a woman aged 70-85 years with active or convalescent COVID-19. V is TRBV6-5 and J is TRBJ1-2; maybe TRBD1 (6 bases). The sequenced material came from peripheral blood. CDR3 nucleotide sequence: TGTGCCAGCACCACCCGACAGGTTTCTTATGGCTACACCTTC. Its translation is CASTTRQVSYGYTF.